A single sample is the source of the 3 T cell receptor beta chains below, sequenced in a study of PD-L1 blockade in urothelial cancer. Repertoires were generated with immunoSEQ multiplex PCR, while TCRdb's copy carries only in-frame clones and drops some. This table holds just under 45,000 clones, 83% found once. Time point indicated: peripheral blood 6 weeks after treatment start. This material consisted of PBMCs, taken around atezolizumab (anti-PD-L1) treatment. These receptors came from a man aged 55-75 years with urothelial cancer.

CDR3 sequence: CASTPWGMNTEAFF. For the CDR3, the DNA is TGTGCCAGCACCCCCTGGGGCATGAACACTGAAGCTTTCTTT. The chain links TRBV7-9 to TRBJ1-1; the D gene is possibly TRBD1 (5 bases). The germline V gene has CDR1 SEHNR and CDR2 FQNEAQ (reference sequence). This CDR3 comprises 14 residues. The ends were cut back, 7 bases at V and 0 bases at J, with 12 bases in the middle.

V gene TRBV19 combines with J gene TRBJ1-4, with D perhaps matching TRBD1 (6 bases). Germline V gene sequence: CDR1 LNHDA, CDR2 SQIVND (reference sequence). The CDR3 spans 16 residues. With 0 bases removed from V and 7 bases from J, the gap between germline ends came to 15 bases. CDR3 in amino acids: CASSIDPGTSGEKLFF. DNA of the CDR3: TGTGCCAGTAGTATAGACCCCGGGACATCGGGTGAAAAACTGTTTTTT.

V usage is TRBV7-9 and J usage is TRBJ1-1; D is unclear. V was pared by 7 bases and J by 1 base, with 10 bases between. Germline values: CDR1 SEHNR, CDR2 FQNEAQ (reference sequence). This CDR3 spans 13 amino acids. The CDR3 region has the DNA TGTGCCAGCACCGCAACAGCGAACACTGAAGCTTTCTTT. Its translation: CASTATANTEAFF. Together with reference TRBV7-9 and TRBJ1-1, the CDR3 gives the full variable domain: DTGVSQNPRHKITKRGQNVTFRCDPISEHNRLYWYRQTLGQGPEFLTYFQNEAQLEKSRLLSDRFSAERPKGSFSTLEIQRTEQGDSAMYLCASTATANTEAFFGQGTRLTVV.